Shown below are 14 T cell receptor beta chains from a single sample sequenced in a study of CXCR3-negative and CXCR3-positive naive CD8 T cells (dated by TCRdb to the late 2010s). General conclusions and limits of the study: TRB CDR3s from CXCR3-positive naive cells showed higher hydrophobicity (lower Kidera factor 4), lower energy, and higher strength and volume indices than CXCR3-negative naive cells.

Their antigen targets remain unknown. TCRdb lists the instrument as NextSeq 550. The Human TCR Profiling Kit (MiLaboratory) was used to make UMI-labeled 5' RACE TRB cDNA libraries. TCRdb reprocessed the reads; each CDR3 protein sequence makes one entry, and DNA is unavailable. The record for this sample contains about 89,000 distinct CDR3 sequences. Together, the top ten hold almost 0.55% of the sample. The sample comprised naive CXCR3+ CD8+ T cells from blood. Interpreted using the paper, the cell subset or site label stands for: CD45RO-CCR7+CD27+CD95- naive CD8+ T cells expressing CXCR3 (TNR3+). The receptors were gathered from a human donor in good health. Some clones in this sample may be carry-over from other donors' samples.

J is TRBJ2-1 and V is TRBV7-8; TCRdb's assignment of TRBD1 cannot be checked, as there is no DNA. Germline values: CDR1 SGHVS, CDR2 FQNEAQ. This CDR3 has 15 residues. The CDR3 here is CASSLDRGTYNEQFF.

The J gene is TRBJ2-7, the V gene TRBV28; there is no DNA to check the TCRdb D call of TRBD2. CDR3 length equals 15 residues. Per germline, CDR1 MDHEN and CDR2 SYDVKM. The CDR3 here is CASSQGPRGSYEQYF.

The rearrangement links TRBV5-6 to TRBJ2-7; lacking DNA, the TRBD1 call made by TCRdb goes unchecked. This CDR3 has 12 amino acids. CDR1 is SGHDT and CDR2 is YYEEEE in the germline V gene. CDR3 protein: CASRQQGYEQYF. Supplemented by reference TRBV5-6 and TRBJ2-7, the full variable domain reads DAGVTQSPTHLIKTRGQQVTLRCSPKSGHDTVSWYQQALGQGPQFIFQYYEEEERQRGNFPDRFSGHQFPNYSSELNVNALLLGDSALYLCASRQQGYEQYFGPGTRLTVT.

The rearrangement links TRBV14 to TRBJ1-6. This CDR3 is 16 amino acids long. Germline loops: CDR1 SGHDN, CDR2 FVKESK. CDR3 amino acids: CASSQVRPGLNSPLHF.

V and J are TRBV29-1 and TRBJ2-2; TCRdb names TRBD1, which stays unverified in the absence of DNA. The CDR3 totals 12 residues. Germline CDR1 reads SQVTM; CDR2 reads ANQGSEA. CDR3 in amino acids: CSVTGGAGELFF.

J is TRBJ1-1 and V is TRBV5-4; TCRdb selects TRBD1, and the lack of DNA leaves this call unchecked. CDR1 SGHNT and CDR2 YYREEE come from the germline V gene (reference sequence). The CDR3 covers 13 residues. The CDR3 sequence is CASTPLAETEAFF. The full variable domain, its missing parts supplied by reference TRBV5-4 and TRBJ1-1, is ETGVTQSPTHLIKTRGQQVTLRCSSQSGHNTVSWYQQALGQGPQFIFQYYREEENGRGNFPPRFSGLQFPNYSSELNVNALELDDSALYLCASTPLAETEAFFGQGTRLTVV.

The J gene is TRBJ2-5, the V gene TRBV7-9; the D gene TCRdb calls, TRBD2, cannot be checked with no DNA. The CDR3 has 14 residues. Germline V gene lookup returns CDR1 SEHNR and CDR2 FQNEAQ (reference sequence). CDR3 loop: CASSHRTEGKTQYF.

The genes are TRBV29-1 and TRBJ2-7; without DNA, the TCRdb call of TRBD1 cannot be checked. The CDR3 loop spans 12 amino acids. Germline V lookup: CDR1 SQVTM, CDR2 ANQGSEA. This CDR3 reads CSVYGQSYEQYF.

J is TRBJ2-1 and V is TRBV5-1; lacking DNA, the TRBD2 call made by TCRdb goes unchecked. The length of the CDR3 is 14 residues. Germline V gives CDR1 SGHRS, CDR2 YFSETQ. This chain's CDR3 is CASSSGPRSDEQFF.

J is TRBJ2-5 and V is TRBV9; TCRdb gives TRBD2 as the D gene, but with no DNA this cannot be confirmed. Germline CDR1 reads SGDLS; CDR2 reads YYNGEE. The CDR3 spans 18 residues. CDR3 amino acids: CASSVDVSASVREETQYF.

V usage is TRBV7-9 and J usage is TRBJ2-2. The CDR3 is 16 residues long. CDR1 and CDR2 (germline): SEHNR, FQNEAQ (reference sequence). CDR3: CASSPAGSANTGELFF.

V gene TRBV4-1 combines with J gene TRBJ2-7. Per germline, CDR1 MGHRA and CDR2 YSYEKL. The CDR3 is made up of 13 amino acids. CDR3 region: CASSQGISYEQYF.

CDR3 protein: CASSVYGMADTQYF. The chain joins TRBV9 to TRBJ2-3. Looked up from germline, CDR1 is SGDLS and CDR2 is YYNGEE. There are 14 residues in the CDR3. The full variable domain, with the rest looked up from reference TRBV9 and TRBJ2-3, is DSGVTQTPKHLITATGQRVTLRCSPRSGDLSVYWYQQSLDQGLQFLIQYYNGEERAKGNILERFSAQQFPDLHSELNLSSLELGDSALYFCASSVYGMADTQYFGPGTRLTVL.

CDR3 in amino acids: CSAVTGEQPQHF. The chain has TRBV20-1 and TRBJ1-5; TCRdb gives TRBD1 as the D gene, but with no DNA this cannot be confirmed. The CDR3 sequence is 12 residues long. Germline V gives CDR1 DFQATT, CDR2 SNEGSKA (reference sequence).